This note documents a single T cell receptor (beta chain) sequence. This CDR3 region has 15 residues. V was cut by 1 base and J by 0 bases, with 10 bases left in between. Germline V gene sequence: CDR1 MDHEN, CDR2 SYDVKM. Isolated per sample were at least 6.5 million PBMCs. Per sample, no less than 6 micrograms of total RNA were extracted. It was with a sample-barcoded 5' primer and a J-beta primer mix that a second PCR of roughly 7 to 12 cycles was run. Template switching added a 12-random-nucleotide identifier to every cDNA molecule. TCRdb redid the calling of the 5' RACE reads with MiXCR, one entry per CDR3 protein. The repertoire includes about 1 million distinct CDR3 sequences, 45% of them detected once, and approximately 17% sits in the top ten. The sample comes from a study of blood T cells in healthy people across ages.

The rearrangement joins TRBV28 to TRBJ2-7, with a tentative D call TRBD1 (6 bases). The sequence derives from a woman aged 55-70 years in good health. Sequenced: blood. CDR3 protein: CASSLFYRDSYEQYF. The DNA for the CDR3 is TGTGCCAGCAGTTTATTTTACAGGGACTCCTACGAGCAGTACTTC.